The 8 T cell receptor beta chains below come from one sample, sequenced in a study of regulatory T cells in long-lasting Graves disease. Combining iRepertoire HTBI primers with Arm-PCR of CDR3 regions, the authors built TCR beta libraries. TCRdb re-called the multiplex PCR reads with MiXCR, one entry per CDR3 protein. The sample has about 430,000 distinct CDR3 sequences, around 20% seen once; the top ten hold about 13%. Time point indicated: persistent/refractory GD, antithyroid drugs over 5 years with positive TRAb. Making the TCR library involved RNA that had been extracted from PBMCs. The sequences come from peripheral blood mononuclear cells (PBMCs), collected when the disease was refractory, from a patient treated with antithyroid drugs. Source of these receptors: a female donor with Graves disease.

The CDR3 coding sequence is TGTGCCAGCAGCCCGCGGACTAGCGGTGAGCAGTACTTC. It is translated as CASSPRTSGEQYF. The J gene is TRBJ2-7, the V gene TRBV9; TRBD2 matches at 10 bases. The CDR3 covers 13 residues. Germline V lookup: CDR1 SGDLS, CDR2 YYNGEE. J lost 7 bases, V lost 4 bases, and 5 bases had no gene match.

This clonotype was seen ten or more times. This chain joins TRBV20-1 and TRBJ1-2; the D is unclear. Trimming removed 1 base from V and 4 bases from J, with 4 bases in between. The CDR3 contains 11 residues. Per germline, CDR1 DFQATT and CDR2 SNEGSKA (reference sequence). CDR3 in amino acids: CSARGPYGYTF. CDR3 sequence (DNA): TGCAGTGCTAGAGGCCCCTATGGCTACACCTTC.

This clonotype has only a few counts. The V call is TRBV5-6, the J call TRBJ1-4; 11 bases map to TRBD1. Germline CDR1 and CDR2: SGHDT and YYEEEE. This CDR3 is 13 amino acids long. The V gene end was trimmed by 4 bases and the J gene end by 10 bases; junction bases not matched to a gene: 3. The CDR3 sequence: CASSGTGGGKLFF. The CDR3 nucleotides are TGTGCCAGCAGCGGGACAGGGGGAGGAAAACTGTTTTTT.

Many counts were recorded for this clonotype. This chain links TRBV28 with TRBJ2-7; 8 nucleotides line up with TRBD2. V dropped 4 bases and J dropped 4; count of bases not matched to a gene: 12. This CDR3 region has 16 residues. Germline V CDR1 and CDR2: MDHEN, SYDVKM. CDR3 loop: CASSYRGGLPGYEQYF. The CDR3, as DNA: TGTGCCAGCAGTTACCGGGGGGGGTTACCCGGATACGAGCAGTACTTC.

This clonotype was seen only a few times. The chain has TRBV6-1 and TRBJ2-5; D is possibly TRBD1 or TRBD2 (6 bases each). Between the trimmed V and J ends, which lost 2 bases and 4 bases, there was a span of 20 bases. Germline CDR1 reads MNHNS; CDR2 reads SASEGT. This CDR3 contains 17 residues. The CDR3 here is CASSESGLGGGTETQYF. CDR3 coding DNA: TGTGCCAGCAGTGAATCCGGGTTGGGGGGCGGGACAGAGACCCAGTACTTC.

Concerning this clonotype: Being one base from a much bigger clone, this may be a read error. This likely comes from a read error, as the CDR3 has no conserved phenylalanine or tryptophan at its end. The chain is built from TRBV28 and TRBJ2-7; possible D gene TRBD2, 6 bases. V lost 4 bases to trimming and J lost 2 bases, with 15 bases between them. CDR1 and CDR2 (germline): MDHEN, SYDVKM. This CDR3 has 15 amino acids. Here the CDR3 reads CASSSAPTGAYEQYS. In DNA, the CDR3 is TGTGCCAGCAGTTCCGCCCCGACGGGAGCCTACGAGCAGTACTCC.

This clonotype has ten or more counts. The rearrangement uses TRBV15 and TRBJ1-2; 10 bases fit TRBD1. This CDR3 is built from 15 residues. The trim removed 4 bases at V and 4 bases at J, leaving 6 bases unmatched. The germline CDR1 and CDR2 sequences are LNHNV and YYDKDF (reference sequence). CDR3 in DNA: TGTGCCACCAGCACGGGACAGGGGCTTCTCTATGGCTACACCTTC. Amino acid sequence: CATSTGQGLLYGYTF. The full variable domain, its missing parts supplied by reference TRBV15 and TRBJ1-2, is DAMVIQNPRYQVTQFGKPVTLSCSQTLNHNVMYWYQQKSSQAPKLLFHYYDKDFNNEADTPDNFQSRRPNTSFCFLDIRSPGLGDTAMYLCATSTGQGLLYGYTFGSGTRLTVV.

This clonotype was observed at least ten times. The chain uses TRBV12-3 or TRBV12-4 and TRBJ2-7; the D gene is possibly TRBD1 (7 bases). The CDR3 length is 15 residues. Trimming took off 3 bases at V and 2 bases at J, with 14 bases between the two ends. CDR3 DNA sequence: TGTGCCAGCAGTTTCGGCGGGACAGCCGCCTACGAGCAGTACTTC. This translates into CASSFGGTAAYEQYF.